Below, 22 T cell receptor beta chains from the same sample are listed, as sequenced in a study of blood T cells in healthy people across ages. The second PCR ran roughly 6 to 11 cycles with a sample-barcoded 5' primer and J-beta primers. Using its own MiXCR run on the 5' RACE reads, TCRdb lists one record per CDR3 protein. The sample consists of 630,000 or so distinct CDR3 sequences, approximately 30% of them appearing once. What was sequenced was blood. These receptors were collected from a woman of 80 years or more in good health.

This clonotype has ten or more counts. The V call is TRBV5-1, the J call TRBJ2-3, with D tentatively TRBD2 (7 bases). CDR1 is SGHRS, CDR2 YFSETQ, per germline. CDR3 size: 18 residues. V was shortened by 0 bases and J by 0 bases, with 17 bases between the two germline ends. CDR3 region: CASSLAAGAMTSTDTQYF. The DNA of the CDR3 is TGCGCCAGCAGCTTGGCGGCGGGGGCTATGACTAGCACAGATACGCAGTATTTT.

The CDR3 sequence: CSVIAGGVPGANVLTF. The CDR3 region has the DNA TGCAGCGTGATAGCGGGAGGAGTTCCTGGGGCCAACGTCCTGACTTTC. The chain combines TRBV29-1 with TRBJ2-6; 10 bases align to TRBD2. The CDR3 totals 16 residues. The trim removed 6 bases at V and 2 bases at J, leaving 7 bases unmatched. Germline V lookup: CDR1 SQVTM, CDR2 ANQGSEA.

The table lists this clonotype with many counts. The V gene is TRBV2, the J gene TRBJ2-7; D is unresolved. V lost 6 bases and J 6 bases, leaving 15 bases between the germline ends. CDR3 length: 13 amino acids. CDR1 is SNHLY, CDR2 FYNNEI, per germline. CDR3 in DNA: TGTGCCAGCAGGTCCACCTACACTTCCGAGCAGTACTTC. Residues: CASRSTYTSEQYF.

CDR3 residues: CASSSRGRDTEAFF. The CDR3 DNA reads TGTGCCAGCAGCTCCAGGGGGCGGGACACTGAAGCTTTCTTT. The V and J genes are TRBV7-9 and TRBJ1-1, with TRBD1 matching over 8 bases. CDR3 size: 14 residues. CDR1 is SEHNR, CDR2 FQNEAQ, per germline (reference sequence). Trimming cost V 4 bases and J 3 bases; bases outside gene matches: 4.

This chain uses TRBV4-1 with TRBJ2-1, with TRBD2 as a possible D gene (8 bases). V was pared by 3 bases and J by 12 bases, with 15 bases between. The CDR3 has 13 residues. Germline lookup yields CDR1 MGHRA and CDR2 YSYEKL. The CDR3 region has the DNA TGCGCCAGCAGCCAGGATAGCGGGGACAGGCAGTTCTTC. As protein: CASSQDSGDRQFF.

The count of this clonotype is one. One junction end does not reproduce the germline sequence, and a read error may be involved. This rearrangement joins TRBV30 to TRBJ2-1, with TRBD2 as a possible D gene (5 bases). The CDR3 is 16 residues long. The germline V gene encodes CDR1 GTSNPN and CDR2 SVGIG (reference sequence). The CDR3 sequence is CAWSVRRGVSYSEQFF. The CDR3 DNA reads TGTGCCTGGAGTGTACGTCGGGGAGTCTCCTACAGTGAGCAGTTCTTC.

This clonotype was recorded many times. The genes are TRBV6-6 and TRBJ1-2; D is unclear. Trimming stripped 11 bases from V and 1 base from J, with 14 bases between. Germline lookup yields CDR1 MNHNY and CDR2 SVGAGI (reference sequence). The length of the CDR3 is 13 residues. The CDR3 sequence: CAFSDVINYGYTF. DNA of the CDR3: TGTGCCTTCTCGGACGTAATTAACTATGGCTACACCTTC.

In its sample, this clonotype was seen a few times. This chain uses TRBV20-1 with TRBJ1-5; no definite D call. The CDR3 has 13 residues. Germline V gene data show CDR1 as DFQATT and CDR2 as SNEGSKA (reference sequence). Trimming took 2 bases from V and 6 from J, leaving 11 bases between them. The CDR3 DNA reads as TGCAGTGCTAGATCGGGGTCCCCTCAGCCCCAGCATTTT. Amino acids: CSARSGSPQPQHF.

The chain combines TRBV20-1 with TRBJ2-5, with 7 positions matching TRBD2. Germline CDR1 is DFQATT and CDR2 is SNEGSKA (reference sequence). The CDR3 has 16 amino acids. V was clipped by 3 bases and J by 2 bases; unmatched bases: 12. CDR3 residues: CSASPFLAAQQETQYF. CDR3 coding DNA: TGCAGTGCTAGCCCTTTTCTAGCGGCCCAACAAGAGACCCAGTACTTC.

This clonotype was detected ten times or more. The chain carries TRBV6-2 or TRBV6-3 and TRBJ2-7; D perhaps matches TRBD1 (5 bases). Germline V CDR1 and CDR2: MNHEY, SVGEGT. Trimming removed 0 bases from V and 7 bases from J, with 7 bases in between. There are 12 residues in the CDR3. The CDR3 here is CASSYSQGEQYF. The DNA for the CDR3 is TGTGCCAGCAGTTACTCGCAGGGTGAGCAGTACTTC.

This clonotype appeared a single time. The rearrangement uses TRBV6-5 and TRBJ2-5, with no clear D. Looked up from germline, CDR1 is MNHEY and CDR2 is SVGAGI. The CDR3 is 14 amino acids. Between the trimmed V and J ends, which lost 7 bases and 0 bases, there was a span of 12 bases. The CDR3 is CASKTGLNQETQYF. The DNA of the CDR3 is TGTGCCAGCAAGACCGGGCTAAACCAAGAGACCCAGTACTTC.

This clonotype was recorded once. This chain joins TRBV7-6 and TRBJ2-1; 7 bases match TRBD1. The end of the DNA aligns better with TRBJ2-7, so the J call may be wrong. The CDR3 consists of 19 residues. CDR1 SGHVS and CDR2 FNYEAQ come from the germline V gene. Written as DNA, the CDR3 is TGTGCCAGCAGCTTAGCGGCACCCGACAGGGTGCGCGCCTACAATGAGCAGTACTTC. Encoded protein: CASSLAAPDRVRAYNEQYF.

This clonotype was seen ten or more times. The CDR3 bases are TGTGCCAGCAGTTATGGGGGTCAAAATGAGCAGTTCTTC. Its protein product is CASSYGGQNEQFF. The chain joins TRBV6-6 to TRBJ2-1; either TRBD1 or TRBD2 may fit D (5 bases each). The CDR3 covers 13 residues. Per germline, CDR1 MNHNY and CDR2 SVGAGI (reference sequence). V shed 3 bases and J shed 7 bases, with 10 bases lying between them.

This clonotype was recorded a few times. The chain employs TRBV27 and TRBJ1-6; a weak D match, TRBD1 (5 bases). Trimming shortened V by 4 bases and J by 0 bases, and 16 bases separated the two germline ends. The V gene's germline CDR1 is MNHEY and CDR2 SMNVEV (reference sequence). This CDR3 region has 18 residues. For the CDR3, the DNA is TGTGCCAGCAGTTCCCACACGCGGGGGAGCTCCTATAATTCACCCCTCCACTTT. Encoded protein: CASSSHTRGSSYNSPLHF.

This chain connects TRBV7-9 to TRBJ2-5, with D possibly called TRBD1 or TRBD2 (6 bases each). The CDR3 extends over 15 amino acids. The V gene's germline CDR1 is SEHNR and CDR2 FQNEAQ (reference sequence). Trimming pared 1 base from V and 5 bases from J, leaving 14 bases between. The CDR3 reads CASSLVGGGAETQYF. The DNA of the CDR3 is TGTGCCAGCAGCTTAGTAGGGGGAGGAGCGGAGACCCAGTACTTC.

There are many counts of this clonotype. V is TRBV10-3 and J is TRBJ2-1; 7 bases align to TRBD1. J gave up 7 bases and V 2 bases, and 5 bases lay outside the gene matches. The CDR3 runs 14 residues. Germline-derived CDR1 and CDR2 are ENHRY and SYGVKD. Here the CDR3 reads CAISERKGANEQFF. CDR3 nucleotide sequence: TGTGCCATCAGTGAGAGGAAGGGGGCTAATGAGCAGTTCTTC.

The rearrangement links TRBV29-1 to TRBJ1-1; D gene unclear. The V end lost 5 bases, the J end lost 1 base, and 17 bases lay between the germline ends. The CDR3 is 15 residues long. The germline V gene has CDR1 SQVTM and CDR2 ANQGSEA. In nucleotides, the CDR3 is TGCAGCGTTAGTGTGAGGGCAGGCTCGAACACTGAAGCTTTCTTT. Translated, it gives CSVSVRAGSNTEAFF.

The J gene is TRBJ1-1, the V gene TRBV2; D gene uncertain. From germline, CDR1 is SNHLY and CDR2 FYNNEI. Trimming removed 8 bases from V and 7 bases from J, with 14 bases in between. The CDR3 loop spans 12 amino acids. CDR3 loop: CASGNSQFEAFF. In DNA form, the CDR3 reads TGTGCCAGCGGTAACTCTCAGTTTGAAGCTTTCTTT.

V usage is TRBV4-1 and J usage is TRBJ2-7; no clear D gene. The CDR3 totals 14 residues. The V end lost 3 bases, the J end lost 1 base, and 10 bases lay between the germline ends. Germline V gene sequence: CDR1 MGHRA, CDR2 YSYEKL. The CDR3 DNA reads as TGCGCCAGCAGCCAGGCATCATTTTCCTACGAGCAGTACTTC. Translated, it gives CASSQASFSYEQYF.

The table lists this clonotype with a few counts. The chain couples TRBV6-6 to TRBJ1-1; D unresolved. Germline V gene data show CDR1 as MNHNY and CDR2 as SVGAGI (reference sequence). Trimming stripped 6 bases from V and 1 base from J, with 9 bases between. The CDR3 has 13 amino acids. CDR3 nucleotide sequence: TGTGCCAGCAGCGATACAGCGAACACTGAAGCTTTCTTT. This encodes CASSDTANTEAFF.

At least ten counts were recorded for this clonotype. This chain links TRBV5-1 with TRBJ1-6, with D uncertain. Trimming shortened V by 4 bases and J by 16 bases, and 15 bases separated the two germline ends. Germline V gene data show CDR1 as SGHRS and CDR2 as YFSETQ. CDR3 size: 12 residues. The CDR3 loop is CASSASAGVLHF. The CDR3 DNA reads as TGCGCCAGCAGCGCATCCGCCGGGGTTCTCCACTTT.

In regard to this clonotype: A much larger clone lies a single base off, so this may be a read error. This sequence joins TRBV7-9 and TRBJ1-5; 8 bases match TRBD1. Germline V gives CDR1 SEHNR, CDR2 FQNEAQ (reference sequence). The length of the CDR3 is 15 residues. The CDR3 is CASSSDRVGTQPQQF. Written as DNA, the CDR3 is TGTGCCAGCAGCTCGGACAGGGTGGGAACGCAGCCCCAGCAGTTT.